This T cell receptor (beta chain) was retrieved from a study of graft-versus-host responses after intestinal transplantation. Study in general: Following induction with anti-thymocyte globulin, all recipients were given tacrolimus and steroids for roughly three years.

Sequenced by immunoSEQ multiplex PCR; TCRdb stores in-frame clones only, minus some. The sample has some 88,000 clones; under 95% are singletons. V was clipped by 0 bases and J by 0 bases, with 13 bases between them. In germline, CDR1 is SGHRS, CDR2 YFSETQ. The CDR3 loop spans 16 amino acids. Study-wide results and caveats: The presence of high graft-versus-host to host-versus-graft clonal ratios in allografts characterized patients with graft-donor T cell macrochimerism. Peak levels of circulating GvH clones tracked with early post-transplant HvG declines. Researchers found GvH clones in recipient marrow, and some showed up first in ileum or blood.

Worth noting for this clone: The antigen is unknown.

The TCR comes from a human donor who received an intestinal transplant. V gene TRBV5-1 combines with J gene TRBJ2-7; D is uncertain. Sequencing used unstimulated CD8+ T cells sorted from spleen or lymph node cells, obtained before intestinal transplant. The CDR3 sequence is CASSLEERITSYEQYF. CDR3 nucleotide sequence: TGCGCCAGCAGCTTGGAGGAGAGGATTACCTCCTACGAGCAGTACTTC.